This T cell receptor beta chain stems from a study of untreated major depressive disorder. A remark on this clone: What it recognizes is unknown.

The protocol was immunoSEQ multiplex PCR, while the TCRdb copy is restricted to in-frame clones and leaves out a portion. This sample has approximately 12,000 clones, with approximately 90% found just once. Study-wide results and limits: Sequencing comparisons covered only three preselected Vbeta families.

Major depressive disorder by DSM-IV, Hamilton depression score of at least 18. Depression in patients ranged from moderate to severe. Typically 90% to 95% of enriched cells were CD4+. This TCR was sampled from a woman in her twenties or thirties with major depressive disorder. The sequencing sample was made of CD4+ T cells from PBMCs.

The CDR3 sequence is CASSKGYEQYF. The CDR3 coding sequence is TGTGCCAGCAGTAAGGGCTACGAGCAGTACTTC. V is TRBV28 and J is TRBJ2-7; D call uncertain. CDR3 length equals 11 residues. Germline V CDR1 and CDR2: MDHEN, SYDVKM. V lost 5 bases and J lost 3, with 5 bases in between.